This TCR beta chain emerged from a study of glioma-infiltrating T cells after dendritic cell vaccination. Germline CDR1 SGHDT, CDR2 YYEEEE. The CDR3 totals 15 residues. With V trimmed by 4 bases and J by 8 bases, 8 bases remained unmatched. Profiling relied on immunoSEQ multiplex PCR, and the TCRdb table lists in-frame clones only, not all of them. The sample includes about 82,000 clones, around 90% of them seen just once. V usage is TRBV5-6 and J usage is TRBJ1-4; 10 bases align to TRBD1. The clonotype originates from a human donor with glioblastoma. The starting material was blood, obtained before dendritic cell vaccination. Written as DNA, the CDR3 is TGTGCCAGCAGCCCCTGGGACAGGGGAGGCGAAAAACTGTTTTTT. As protein: CASSPWDRGGEKLFF.